The clone carrying this T cell receptor beta chain was seen a few times. The antigen remains undetermined. The sample is drawn from a study of T cells in localized non-small cell lung cancer. The study, taken as a whole, reports: Median around 56 top-100 tumor clones were shared with paired adjacent lung. The study found T cell clonality highest in uninvolved adjacent lung, above tumor.

Germline CDR1 MGHDK, CDR2 SYGVNS. This CDR3 spans 15 amino acids. V dropped 6 bases and J dropped 7; count of bases not matched to a gene: 7. The assay was immunoSEQ multiplex PCR, and TCRdb's table has in-frame clones only and misses some. Of approximately 2,600 clones in the sample, about 30% are singletons; the top ten hold less than 6.5%. The V call is TRBV25-1, the J call TRBJ2-2, with 11 positions matching TRBD1. The sequence was obtained from a man aged 40 to 70 with stage I lung adenocarcinoma. Sequencing used lung tumor tissue, obtained before any cancer treatment. CDR3 protein: CASRPDRGLGGELFF. CDR3 coding DNA: TGTGCCAGCAGACCGGACAGGGGGCTAGGCGGGGAGCTGTTTTTT.